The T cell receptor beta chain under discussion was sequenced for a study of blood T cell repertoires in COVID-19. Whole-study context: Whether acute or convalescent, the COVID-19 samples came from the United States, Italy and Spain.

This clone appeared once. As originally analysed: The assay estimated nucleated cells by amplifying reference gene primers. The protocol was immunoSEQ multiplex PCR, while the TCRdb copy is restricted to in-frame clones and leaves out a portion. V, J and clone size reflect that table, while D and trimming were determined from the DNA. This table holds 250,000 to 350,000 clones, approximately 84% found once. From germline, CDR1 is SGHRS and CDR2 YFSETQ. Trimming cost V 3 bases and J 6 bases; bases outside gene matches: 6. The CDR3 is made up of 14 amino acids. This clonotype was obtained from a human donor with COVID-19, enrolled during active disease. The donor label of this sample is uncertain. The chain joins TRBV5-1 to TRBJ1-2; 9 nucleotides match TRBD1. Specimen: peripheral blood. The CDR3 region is CASSSGQGGDGYTF. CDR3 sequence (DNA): TGCGCCAGCAGCTCGGGACAGGGTGGGGATGGCTACACCTTC.